These 27 T cell receptor beta chains share one sample of origin, sequenced in a study of T cells in tuberculosis. Profiling relied on immunoSEQ multiplex PCR, and the TCRdb table lists in-frame clones only, not all of them. The table records 33,000 or so clones, more than 85% of them present only once. Material for sequencing was PBMCs. These receptors were collected from a donor aged 5-35 years with latent tuberculosis or without tuberculosis infection.

J is TRBJ1-1 and V is TRBV6-1; TRBD1 matches 10 bases. The CDR3 loop spans 15 amino acids. Trimming cost V 5 bases and J 1 base; bases outside gene matches: 4. Germline loops: CDR1 MNHNS, CDR2 SASEGT. CDR3 loop: CASSWGDRGNTEAFF. DNA for the CDR3: TGTGCCAGCAGTTGGGGGGACAGGGGGAACACTGAAGCTTTCTTT.

This sequence joins TRBV2 and TRBJ2-3; the D gene is possibly TRBD2 (5 bases). CDR3 length: 12 residues. Trimming removed 9 bases from V and 6 bases from J, with 13 bases in between. Germline CDR1 reads SNHLY; CDR2 reads FYNNEI. CDR3 sequence reads: CASTRSPDTQYF. DNA of the CDR3: TGTGCCAGTACTAGATCCCCGGATACGCAGTATTTT.

The rearrangement links TRBV9 to TRBJ2-4; D unclear. V was trimmed by 4 bases and J by 0 bases, leaving 20 bases between them. The CDR3 is 18 amino acids. Germline V gives CDR1 SGDLS, CDR2 YYNGEE. The CDR3 DNA reads as TGTGCCAGCAGCCTGCACCCACAGAATGTACTAGCCAAAAACATTCAGTACTTC. This encodes CASSLHPQNVLAKNIQYF.

This chain joins TRBV2 and TRBJ2-3; perhaps TRBD2 as D (6 bases). Germline assignment: CDR1 SNHLY and CDR2 FYNNEI. The CDR3 totals 15 residues. V dropped 5 bases and J dropped 1 base, with 13 bases sitting between them. The CDR3 sequence: CASSRLAARTDTQYF. In DNA form, the CDR3 reads TGTGCCAGCAGTCGTTTAGCGGCCCGCACAGATACGCAGTATTTT.

CDR3 amino acids: CASSMNTEAFF. The CDR3 DNA is TGTGCCAGCAGCATGAACACTGAAGCTTTCTTT. J is TRBJ1-1 and V is TRBV6-6, with D unresolved. The V end lost 6 bases, the J end lost 0 bases, and 2 bases lay between the germline ends. The germline V gene encodes CDR1 MNHNY and CDR2 SVGAGI (reference sequence). This CDR3 has 11 amino acids.

This clone was detected once. The chain links TRBV9 to TRBJ1-5, with a possible D match to TRBD1 (5 bases). V was pared by 0 bases and J by 3 bases, with 10 bases between. Germline CDR1 and CDR2: SGDLS and YYNGEE. CDR3 length: 15 amino acids. CDR3: CASSVEAGYNQPQHF. In DNA, the CDR3 is TGTGCCAGCAGCGTAGAAGCAGGGTACAATCAGCCCCAGCATTTT.

The rearrangement links TRBV10-3 to TRBJ2-1, with TRBD2 matching over 9 bases. The CDR3 is 15 amino acids. V shed 6 bases and J 8 bases; nucleotides not matched to a gene: 11. Germline V lookup: CDR1 ENHRY, CDR2 SYGVKD. In DNA form, the CDR3 reads TGTGCCATCAGGGTAGCGGGGGTTATTGGGGATGAGCAGTTCTTC. This gives the protein CAIRVAGVIGDEQFF.

This sequence joins TRBV2 and TRBJ1-5; TRBD1 might be the D (6 bases). The CDR3 has 14 residues. CDR1 and CDR2 from the germline V gene are SNHLY and FYNNEI. V was trimmed by 3 bases and J by 2 bases, leaving 8 bases between them. DNA for the CDR3: TGTGCCAGCAGTGAGGGGGCCGGCAATCAGCCCCAGCATTTT. Amino acid sequence: CASSEGAGNQPQHF.

The chain has TRBV4-1 and TRBJ2-7; the match to TRBD1 covers 7 bases. This CDR3 has 15 residues. V dropped 4 bases and J dropped 3; count of bases not matched to a gene: 9. From germline, CDR1 is MGHRA and CDR2 YSYEKL. The CDR3: CASSRDREFFYEQYF. CDR3 in DNA: TGCGCCAGCAGCCGCGACAGGGAGTTTTTCTACGAGCAGTACTTC.

This chain joins TRBV7-7 and TRBJ2-1; TRBD1 matches 9 bases. Unmatched junction bases numbered 4, after V lost 5 bases and J lost 2 bases. CDR1 is SSHAT and CDR2 is FNYEAQ in the germline V gene (reference sequence). The CDR3 sequence is 15 residues long. The CDR3 region has the DNA TGTGCCAGCAGCCAGGGACAGGGTGCCTACAATGAGCAGTTCTTC. Residues: CASSQGQGAYNEQFF.

Only one count was recorded for this clone. The genes are TRBV5-6 and TRBJ1-2; tentatively, D is TRBD1 (6 bases). Germline CDR1 SGHDT, CDR2 YYEEEE. This CDR3 has 14 residues. Trimming cost V 2 bases and J 4 bases, with 12 bases left between them. The CDR3 DNA reads as TGTGCCAGCAGCTTCCGAACAGGGACCTATGGCTACACCTTC. It specifies CASSFRTGTYGYTF.

The chain combines TRBV12-5 with TRBJ2-1, with 10 bases matching TRBD1. Germline loops: CDR1 LGHNT, CDR2 FRNRAP. Trimming at V came to 5 bases and at J to 0 bases, leaving 4 bases not matched to a gene. The CDR3 runs to 16 residues. The CDR3, as DNA: TGTGCTAGTGGTCTCGACAGGGGGCTCTCCTACAATGAGCAGTTCTTC. Its protein is CASGLDRGLSYNEQFF.

This clone was counted a single time. This chain uses TRBV21-1 with TRBJ1-2; TRBD1, as called in the table, went unchecked against the DNA. TRBV21-1 is tagged as a pseudogene. The CDR3 loop spans 20 amino acids. CDR3 DNA sequence: TGTGCCAGCAGCAAAGGGTCTCGGACAGGGGACGCGGAAAGTCCCTATGGCTACACCTTC. Its protein product is CASSKGSRTGDAESPYGYTF.

In DNA, the CDR3 is TGTGCCTACGGGTCATCCTACGAGCAGTACTTC. Translated, it gives CAYGSSYEQYF. This chain links TRBV30 with TRBJ2-7; D gene uncertain. Germline V gene sequence: CDR1 GTSNPN, CDR2 SVGIG (reference sequence). V dropped 7 bases and J dropped 1 base, with 8 bases sitting between them. The CDR3 sequence is 11 residues long.

The genes are TRBV5-6 and TRBJ2-7, with TRBD1 as a possible D gene (5 bases). The CDR3 is 14 amino acids. Germline V gene data show CDR1 as SGHDT and CDR2 as YYEEEE. Trimming left V 1 base short and J 2 bases short, with 10 bases between. The CDR3 loop reads CASSLWGTTYEQYF. The CDR3, as DNA: TGTGCCAGCAGCTTGTGGGGCACCACCTACGAGCAGTACTTC. Combining the CDR3 with reference TRBV5-6 and TRBJ2-7 gives the whole variable domain DAGVTQSPTHLIKTRGQQVTLRCSPKSGHDTVSWYQQALGQGPQFIFQYYEEEERQRGNFPDRFSGHQFPNYSSELNVNALLLGDSALYLCASSLWGTTYEQYFGPGTRLTVT.

The chain carries TRBV27 and TRBJ1-2, with TRBD1 identical over 11 bases. CDR3 length: 17 amino acids. Trimming removed 0 bases from V and 3 bases from J; junction bases left unmatched: 6. CDR1 is MNHEY, CDR2 SMNVEV, per germline (reference sequence). CDR3 sequence (DNA): TGTGCCAGCAGTTTATCGAAGGACAGGGGGCGAGACTATGGCTACACCTTC. This codes for CASSLSKDRGRDYGYTF.

J is TRBJ2-3 and V is TRBV4-1, with D maybe TRBD2 (7 bases). The CDR3 is made up of 18 amino acids. Trimming cost V 2 bases and J 0 bases, with 18 bases left between them. Looked up from germline, CDR1 is MGHRA and CDR2 is YSYEKL. In DNA form, the CDR3 reads TGCGCCAGCAGCCAATCGGTGGGCGGGGGCCCTAGCACAGATACGCAGTATTTT. Its protein is CASSQSVGGGPSTDTQYF.

As DNA, the CDR3 is TGTGCCAGCAGATCTCCCGGGACAGGGTTCCACGAGCAGTACTTC. Amino acid sequence: CASRSPGTGFHEQYF. J is TRBJ2-7 and V is TRBV6-5; TRBD1 agrees at 9 bases. After removal of 6 bases from V and 5 bases from J, the junction contained 11 bases not matched to a gene. CDR3 length equals 15 residues. Germline values: CDR1 MNHEY, CDR2 SVGAGI.

The V and J genes are TRBV6-5 and TRBJ1-2; the D is unclear. The ends were cut back, 5 bases at V and 8 bases at J, with 12 bases in the middle. This CDR3 has 12 residues. Germline CDR1 is MNHEY and CDR2 is SVGAGI. In DNA form, the CDR3 reads TGTGCCAGCAGTACGCTGCTAAACGGCTACACCTTC. Protein sequence: CASSTLLNGYTF.

V gene TRBV7-6 combines with J gene TRBJ2-1; 10 bases fit TRBD1. The CDR3 contains 14 residues. V was clipped by 5 bases and J by 9 bases; unmatched bases: 7. The germline V gene has CDR1 SGHVS and CDR2 FNYEAQ. DNA of the CDR3: TGTGCCAGCAGCATAGACAGGGGGCGCGTTGAGCAGTTCTTC. Translation gives CASSIDRGRVEQFF.

The chain uses TRBV2 and TRBJ1-2; 7 bases line up with TRBD1. V shed 8 bases and J 4 bases; nucleotides not matched to a gene: 4. Germline V gene lookup returns CDR1 SNHLY and CDR2 FYNNEI. The CDR3 runs 12 residues. The CDR3 DNA sequence: TGTGCCAGCCCAGACAGGGTCTATGGCTACACCTTC. Its translation is CASPDRVYGYTF.

The J gene is TRBJ1-2, the V gene TRBV6-5; 11 nucleotides match TRBD1. CDR1 is MNHEY and CDR2 is SVGAGI in the germline V gene. CDR3 length equals 14 residues. V lost 3 bases, J lost 7 bases, and 4 bases stayed unmatched. For the CDR3, the DNA is TGTGCCAGCAGTTATACGGGACAGGGGGGTGGCTACACCTTC. Translation gives CASSYTGQGGGYTF.

The chain employs TRBV4-1 and TRBJ2-7; D possibly corresponds to TRBD2 (6 bases). Looked up from germline, CDR1 is MGHRA and CDR2 is YSYEKL. Trimming took 2 bases from V and 0 from J, leaving 14 bases between them. This CDR3 is built from 16 residues. The CDR3 sequence is CASSQLADSGSYEQYF. CDR3 coding DNA: TGCGCCAGCAGCCAATTAGCGGATAGTGGCTCCTACGAGCAGTACTTC.

The CDR3 DNA reads TGTGCCAGTAATAACAACAGGGGCGAGGTCGAGCAGTACTTC. Protein sequence: CASNNNRGEVEQYF. The chain has TRBV19 and TRBJ2-7, with 7 bases fitting TRBD1. In germline, CDR1 is LNHDA, CDR2 SQIVND (reference sequence). The J segment lost 6 bases and the V segment lost 7 bases, leaving 12 bases of the junction unmatched. This CDR3 is 14 amino acids long.

The chain employs TRBV30 and TRBJ2-2; 9 positions agree with TRBD2. In germline, CDR1 is GTSNPN, CDR2 SVGIG (reference sequence). The CDR3 totals 19 residues. V was clipped by 0 bases and J by 0 bases; unmatched bases: 11. The CDR3 DNA reads TGTGCCTGGAGTGTTGTAGCGGGGGACGTTCTGCCGAACACCGGGGAGCTGTTTTTT. Its translation is CAWSVVAGDVLPNTGELFF.

The rearrangement uses TRBV15 and TRBJ2-7, with 8 bases lining up with TRBD1. This CDR3 region has 13 residues. Germline V gene data show CDR1 as LNHNV and CDR2 as YYDKDF (reference sequence). J gave up 3 bases and V 8 bases, and 6 bases lay outside the gene matches. The CDR3 protein is CATGTGGNYEQYF. The CDR3 region has the DNA TGTGCCACCGGGACAGGTGGAAACTACGAGCAGTACTTC.

This clone is categorized as medium-sized. The chain joins TRBV19 to TRBJ1-1; 7 bases align to TRBD1. With V trimmed by 7 bases and J by 4 bases, 9 bases remained unmatched. CDR1 and CDR2 from the germline V gene are LNHDA and SQIVND (reference sequence). The CDR3 length is 14 residues. This CDR3 is CASIQGSGVTEAFF. As DNA, the CDR3 is TGTGCCAGTATACAGGGGAGTGGGGTCACTGAAGCTTTCTTT.